This T cell receptor (beta chain) originates from a study of blood T cell repertoires in COVID-19. Whole-study context: Both acute and convalescent COVID-19 samples were obtained from the United States, Italy and Spain. In each case, the material was cDNA or gDNA derived from T cells, B-cell-depleted T cells, or PBMCs.

Method: immunoSEQ multiplex PCR; TCRdb's copy keeps in-frame clones and lacks some. The sample holds roughly 140,000 clones, 80% to 90% seen once. Deletions cut 3 bases from V and 7 bases from J, with 16 bases between. This CDR3 is 15 amino acids long. CDR1 and CDR2 from the germline V gene are SGHTA and FQGNSA. This clone appeared a single time. The genes are TRBV7-2 and TRBJ2-1; the D gene is possibly TRBD2 (6 bases). Sequences were obtained from peripheral blood. The receptor comes from an older man with acute or convalescent COVID-19. CDR3 bases: TGTGCCAGCAGCTTGCGGGGTGGAGGGTCTAATGAGCAGTTCTTC. It encodes CASSLRGGGSNEQFF. Filled out from reference TRBV7-2 and TRBJ2-1, the complete variable domain reads GAGVSQSPSNKVTEKGKDVELRCDPISGHTALYWYRQSLGQGLEFLIYFQGNSAPDKSGLPSDRFSAERTGGSVSTLTIQRTQQEDSAVYLCASSLRGGGSNEQFFGPGTRLTVL.